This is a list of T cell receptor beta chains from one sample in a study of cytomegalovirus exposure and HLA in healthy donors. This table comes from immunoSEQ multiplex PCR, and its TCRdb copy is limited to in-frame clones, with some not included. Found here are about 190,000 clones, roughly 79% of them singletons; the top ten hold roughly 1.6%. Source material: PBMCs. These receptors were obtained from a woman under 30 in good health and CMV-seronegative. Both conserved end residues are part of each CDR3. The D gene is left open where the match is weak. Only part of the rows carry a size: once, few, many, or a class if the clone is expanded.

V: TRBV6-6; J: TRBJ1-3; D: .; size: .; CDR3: CASSYVSGGGDTIYF; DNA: TGTGCCAGCAGTTACGTCTCGGGGGGCGGGGACACCATATATTTT
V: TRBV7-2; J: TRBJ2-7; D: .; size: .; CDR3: CASSLGGGGAAYEQYF; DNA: TGTGCCAGCAGCTTAGGGGGTGGGGGCGCCGCCTACGAGCAGTACTTC
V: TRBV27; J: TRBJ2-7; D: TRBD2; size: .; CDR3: CASTPTSGRAGIYEQYF; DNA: TGTGCCAGCACCCCGACTAGCGGGAGGGCCGGGATATACGAGCAGTACTTC
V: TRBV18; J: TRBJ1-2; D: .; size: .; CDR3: CASSFSEQSYYGYTF; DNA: TGTGCCAGCTCTTTCTCTGAACAGAGTTACTATGGCTACACCTTC
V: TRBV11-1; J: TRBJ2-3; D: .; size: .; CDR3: CASSLELSGVGTDTQYF; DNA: TGTGCCAGCAGCTTAGAACTCTCGGGAGTTGGCACAGATACGCAGTATTTT
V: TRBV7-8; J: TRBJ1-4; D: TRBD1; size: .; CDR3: CASIPREGWDRGEKLFF; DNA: TGTGCCAGCATCCCCAGGGAGGGTTGGGACAGGGGGGAAAAACTGTTTTTT
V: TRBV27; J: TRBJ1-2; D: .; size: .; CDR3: CASSFRGGTNYGYTF; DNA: TGTGCCAGCAGTTTTCGGGGAGGGACCAACTATGGCTACACCTTC
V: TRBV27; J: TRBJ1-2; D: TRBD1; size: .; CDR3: CASSLGQGGSNYGYTF; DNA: TGTGCCAGCAGCCTCGGACAGGGAGGATCAAACTATGGCTACACCTTC
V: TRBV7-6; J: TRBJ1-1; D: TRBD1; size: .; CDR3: CASSLIGDSYTEAFF; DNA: TGTGCCAGCAGCTTGATTGGGGACAGCTACACTGAAGCTTTCTTT
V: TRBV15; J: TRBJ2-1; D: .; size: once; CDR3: CATSLGVRNEQFF; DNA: TGTGCCACCAGCCTGGGAGTTCGAAATGAGCAGTTCTTC
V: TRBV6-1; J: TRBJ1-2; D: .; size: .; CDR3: CASMMRNLYGYTF; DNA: TGTGCCAGCATGATGCGGAACCTCTATGGCTACACCTTC
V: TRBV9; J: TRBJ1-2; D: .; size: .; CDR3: CASSVGTDYGYTF; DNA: TGTGCCAGCAGCGTAGGTACAGACTATGGCTACACCTTC
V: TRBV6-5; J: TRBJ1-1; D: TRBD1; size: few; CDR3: CASSYEGASTEAFF; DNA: TGTGCCAGCAGTTACGAGGGGGCCAGCACTGAAGCTTTCTTT
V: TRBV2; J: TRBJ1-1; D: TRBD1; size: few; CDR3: CASNVRQGNTEAFF; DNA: TGTGCCAGCAATGTTCGACAGGGGAACACTGAAGCTTTCTTT
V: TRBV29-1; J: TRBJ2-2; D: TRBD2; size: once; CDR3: CSALAGDWGELFF; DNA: TGCAGCGCACTAGCGGGAGACTGGGGGGAGCTGTTTTTT
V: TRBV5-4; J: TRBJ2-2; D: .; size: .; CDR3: CASSLGAGNTGELFF; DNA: TGTGCCAGCAGCTTGGGGGCGGGCAACACCGGGGAGCTGTTTTTT
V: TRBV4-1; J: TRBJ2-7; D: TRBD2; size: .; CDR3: CASSPGLAATYEQYF; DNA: TGCGCCAGCAGCCCAGGACTAGCGGCTACCTACGAGCAGTACTTC
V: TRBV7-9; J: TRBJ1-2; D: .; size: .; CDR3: CASSATGFSWGYTF; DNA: TGTGCCAGCAGCGCCACAGGGTTCTCCTGGGGCTACACCTTC
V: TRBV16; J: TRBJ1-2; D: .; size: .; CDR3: CASSQSGPGDYGYTF; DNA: TGTGCCAGCAGCCAATCCGGGCCAGGGGACTATGGCTACACCTTC
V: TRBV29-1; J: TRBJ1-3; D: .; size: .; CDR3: CSVLYASTSGNTIYF; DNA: TGCAGCGTCCTCTACGCCTCTACTAGCGGAAACACCATATATTTT
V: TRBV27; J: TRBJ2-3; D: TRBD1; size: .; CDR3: CASMGQGAWDTQYF; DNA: TGTGCCAGCATGGGACAGGGGGCATGGGATACGCAGTATTTT
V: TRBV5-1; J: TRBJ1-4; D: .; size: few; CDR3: CASSFTATNEKLFF; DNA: TGCGCCAGCAGCTTTACGGCAACTAATGAAAAACTGTTTTTT
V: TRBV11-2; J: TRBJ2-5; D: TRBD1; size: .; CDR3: CASSVDRVVRETQYF; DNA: TGTGCCAGCAGCGTCGACAGGGTGGTACGAGAGACCCAGTACTTC
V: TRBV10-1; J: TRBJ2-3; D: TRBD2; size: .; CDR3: CASSESTSGGATDTQYF; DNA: TGCGCCAGCAGTGAGTCGACAAGCGGGGGAGCCACAGATACGCAGTATTTT
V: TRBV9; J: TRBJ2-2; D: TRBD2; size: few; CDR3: CASSAGTSGNTGELFF; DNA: TGTGCCAGCAGCGCAGGGACTAGCGGTAACACCGGGGAGCTGTTTTTT
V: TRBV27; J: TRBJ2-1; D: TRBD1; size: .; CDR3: CASSLITGGRNSISTYNEQFF; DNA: TGTGCCAGCAGTTTAATTACAGGGGGACGGAACTCAATATCAACCTACAATGAGCAGTTCTTC
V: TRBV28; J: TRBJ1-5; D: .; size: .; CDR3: CASIDRGNQPQHF; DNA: TGTGCCAGCATCGACCGGGGGAATCAGCCCCAGCATTTT
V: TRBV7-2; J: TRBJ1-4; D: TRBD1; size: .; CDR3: CASSYRGTGGREKLFF; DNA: TGTGCCAGCAGCTACCGCGGGACAGGGGGTAGGGAAAAACTGTTTTTT
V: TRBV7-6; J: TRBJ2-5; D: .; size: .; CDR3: CASSPPMETQYF; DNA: TGTGCCAGCAGCCCCCCTATGGAGACCCAGTACTTC
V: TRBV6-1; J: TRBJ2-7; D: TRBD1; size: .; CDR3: CASSLRDRVDEQYF; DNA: TGTGCCAGCAGTCTCCGGGACAGGGTTGACGAGCAGTACTTC
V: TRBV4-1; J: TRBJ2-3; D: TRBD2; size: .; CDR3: CASSPTRTSDTDTQYF; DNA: TGCGCCAGCAGCCCGACCCGGACTAGCGACACAGATACGCAGTATTTT
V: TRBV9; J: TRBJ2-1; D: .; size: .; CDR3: CASSKIWGAGVSYNEQFF; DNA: TGTGCCAGCAGCAAAATTTGGGGGGCGGGAGTGAGTTACAATGAGCAGTTCTTC
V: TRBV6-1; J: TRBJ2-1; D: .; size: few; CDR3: CASSEGQEEFF; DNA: TGTGCCAGCAGTGAAGGACAGGAGGAGTTCTTC
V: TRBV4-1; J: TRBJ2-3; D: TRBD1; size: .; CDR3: CASSEVGTGIKDTQYF; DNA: TGCGCCAGCAGCGAAGTTGGGACAGGGATAAAAGATACGCAGTATTTT
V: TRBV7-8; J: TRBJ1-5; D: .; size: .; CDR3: CASSLAHGGAQPQHF; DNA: TGTGCCAGCAGCTTAGCCCATGGGGGGGCACAGCCCCAGCATTTT
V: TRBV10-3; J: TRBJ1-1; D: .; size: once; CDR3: CAISEGGTEAFF; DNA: TGTGCCATCAGTGAAGGGGGCACTGAAGCTTTCTTT
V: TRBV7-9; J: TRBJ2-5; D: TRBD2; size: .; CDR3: CASSRLAPTQETQYF; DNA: TGTGCCAGCAGCCGACTAGCCCCTACGCAAGAGACCCAGTACTTC
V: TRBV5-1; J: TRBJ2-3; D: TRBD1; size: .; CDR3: CASSLDGQGVADTQYF; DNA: TGCGCCAGCAGCTTGGACGGACAGGGAGTCGCAGATACGCAGTATTTT